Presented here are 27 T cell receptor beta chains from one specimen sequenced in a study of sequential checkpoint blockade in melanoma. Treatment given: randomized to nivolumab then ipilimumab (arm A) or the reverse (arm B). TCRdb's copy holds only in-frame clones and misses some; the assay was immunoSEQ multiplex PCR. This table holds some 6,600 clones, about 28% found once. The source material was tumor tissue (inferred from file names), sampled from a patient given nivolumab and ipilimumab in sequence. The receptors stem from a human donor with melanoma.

CDR3 amino acids: CASSERAAGDTQYF. The CDR3 DNA reads TGCGCCAGCAGCGAGCGGGCCGCCGGAGATACGCAGTATTTT. The chain combines TRBV5-1 with TRBJ2-3; maybe TRBD2 (6 bases). This CDR3 contains 14 residues. Between the trimmed V and J ends, which lost 4 bases and 5 bases, there was a span of 14 bases. Germline V CDR1 and CDR2: SGHRS, YFSETQ.

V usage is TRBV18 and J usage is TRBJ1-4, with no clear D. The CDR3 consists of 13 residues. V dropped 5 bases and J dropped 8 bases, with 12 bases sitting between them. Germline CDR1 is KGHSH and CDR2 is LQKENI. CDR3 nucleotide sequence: TGTGCCAGCTCAAATCCACAAGAGGAAAAACTGTTTTTT. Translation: CASSNPQEEKLFF.

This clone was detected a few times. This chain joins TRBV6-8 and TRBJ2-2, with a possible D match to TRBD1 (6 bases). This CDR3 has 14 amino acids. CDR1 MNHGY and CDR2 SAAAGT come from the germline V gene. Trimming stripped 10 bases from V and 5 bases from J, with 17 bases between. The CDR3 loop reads CATTGQRETGELFF. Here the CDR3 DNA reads TGTGCCACCACCGGACAGAGGGAGACCGGGGAGCTGTTTTTT.

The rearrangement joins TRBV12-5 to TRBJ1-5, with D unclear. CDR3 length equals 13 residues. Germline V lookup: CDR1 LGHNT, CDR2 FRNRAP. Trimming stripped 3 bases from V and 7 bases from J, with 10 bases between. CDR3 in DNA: TGTGCTAGTGGTTTTTCTCAGGACCAGCCCCAGCATTTT. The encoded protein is CASGFSQDQPQHF. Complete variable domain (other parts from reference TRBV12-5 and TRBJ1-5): DARVTQTPRHKVTEMGQEVTMRCQPILGHNTVFWYRQTMMQGLELLAYFRNRAPLDDSGMPKDRFSAEMPDATLATLKIQPSEPRDSAVYFCASGFSQDQPQHFGDGTRLSIL.

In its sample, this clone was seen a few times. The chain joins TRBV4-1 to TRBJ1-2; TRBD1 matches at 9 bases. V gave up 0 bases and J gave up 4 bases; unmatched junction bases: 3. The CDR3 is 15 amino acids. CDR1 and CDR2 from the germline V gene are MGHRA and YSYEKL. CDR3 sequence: CASSQDSTGGYGYTF. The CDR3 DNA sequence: TGCGCCAGCAGCCAAGATTCGACAGGGGGCTATGGCTACACCTTC.

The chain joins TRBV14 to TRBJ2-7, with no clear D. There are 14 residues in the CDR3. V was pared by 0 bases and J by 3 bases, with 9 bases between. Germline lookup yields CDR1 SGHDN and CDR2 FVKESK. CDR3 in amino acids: CASSQDWSDYEQYF. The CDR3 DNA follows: TGTGCCAGCAGCCAAGATTGGAGTGACTACGAGCAGTACTTC.

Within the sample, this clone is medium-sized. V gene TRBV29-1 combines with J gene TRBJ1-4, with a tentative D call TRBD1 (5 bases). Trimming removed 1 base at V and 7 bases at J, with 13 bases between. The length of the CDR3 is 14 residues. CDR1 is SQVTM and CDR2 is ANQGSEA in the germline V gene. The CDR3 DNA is TGCAGCGTTGAAGGTCAGGGTTGGGGTGAAAAACTGTTTTTT. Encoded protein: CSVEGQGWGEKLFF. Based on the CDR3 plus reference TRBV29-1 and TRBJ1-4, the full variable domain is SAVISQKPSRDICQRGTSLTIQCQVDSQVTMMFWYRQQPGQSLTLIATANQGSEATYESGFVIDKFPISRPNLTFSTLTVSNMSPEDSSIYLCSVEGQGWGEKLFFGSGTQLSVL.

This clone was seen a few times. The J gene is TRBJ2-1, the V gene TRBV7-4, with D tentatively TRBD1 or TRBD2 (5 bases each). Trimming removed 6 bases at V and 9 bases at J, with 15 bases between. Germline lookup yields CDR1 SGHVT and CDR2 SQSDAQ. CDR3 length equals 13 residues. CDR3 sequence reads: CASRAGSRGEQFF. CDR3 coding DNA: TGTGCCAGCAGGGCAGGGAGTAGGGGTGAGCAGTTCTTC. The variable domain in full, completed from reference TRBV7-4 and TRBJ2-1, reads GAGVSQSPRYKVAKRGRDVALRCDSISGHVTLYWYRQTLGQGSEVLTYSQSDAQRDKSGRPSGRFSAERPERSVSTLKIQRTEQGDSAVYLCASRAGSRGEQFFGPGTRLTVL.

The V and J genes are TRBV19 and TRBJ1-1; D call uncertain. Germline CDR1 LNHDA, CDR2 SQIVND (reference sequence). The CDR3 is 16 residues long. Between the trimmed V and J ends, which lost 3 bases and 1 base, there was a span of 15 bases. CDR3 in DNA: TGTGCCAGTAGTATTGCCCAACTCAACGGGAACACTGAAGCTTTCTTT. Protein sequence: CASSIAQLNGNTEAFF.

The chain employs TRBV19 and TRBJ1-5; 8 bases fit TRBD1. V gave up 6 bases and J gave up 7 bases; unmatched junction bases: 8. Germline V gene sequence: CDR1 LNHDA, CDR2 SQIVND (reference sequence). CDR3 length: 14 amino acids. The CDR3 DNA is TGTGCCAGTAGGGACGGACAGGGTAGCCAGCCCCAGCATTTT. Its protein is CASRDGQGSQPQHF.

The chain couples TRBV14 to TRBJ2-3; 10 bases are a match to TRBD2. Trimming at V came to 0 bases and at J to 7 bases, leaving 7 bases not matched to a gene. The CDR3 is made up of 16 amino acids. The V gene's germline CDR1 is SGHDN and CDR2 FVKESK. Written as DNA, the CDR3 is TGTGCCAGCAGCCAAGAACTAGCGGGAAATCGGAATACGCAGTATTTT. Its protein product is CASSQELAGNRNTQYF.

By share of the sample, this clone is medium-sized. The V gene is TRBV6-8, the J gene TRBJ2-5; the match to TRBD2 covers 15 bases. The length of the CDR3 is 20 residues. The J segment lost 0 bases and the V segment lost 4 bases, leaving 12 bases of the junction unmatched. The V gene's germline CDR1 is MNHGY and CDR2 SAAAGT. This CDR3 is CASSSAGLAGGRRYQETQYF. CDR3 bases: TGTGCCAGCAGTTCGGCAGGACTAGCGGGAGGGAGAAGGTACCAAGAGACCCAGTACTTC.

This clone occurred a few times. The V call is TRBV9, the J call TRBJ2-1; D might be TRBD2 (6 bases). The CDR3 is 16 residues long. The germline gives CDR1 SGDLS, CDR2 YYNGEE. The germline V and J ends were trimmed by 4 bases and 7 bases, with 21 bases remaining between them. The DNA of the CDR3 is TGTGCCAGCAGCTCCTTAGCGGCTTCAAGCCGGAATGAGCAGTTCTTC. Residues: CASSSLAASSRNEQFF.

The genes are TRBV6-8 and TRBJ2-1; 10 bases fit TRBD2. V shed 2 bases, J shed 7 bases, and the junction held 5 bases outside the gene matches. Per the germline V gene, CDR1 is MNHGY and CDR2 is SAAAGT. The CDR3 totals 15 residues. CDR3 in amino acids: CASSYPAGGGNEQFF. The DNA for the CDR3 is TGTGCCAGCAGTTACCCAGCGGGAGGGGGGAATGAGCAGTTCTTC.

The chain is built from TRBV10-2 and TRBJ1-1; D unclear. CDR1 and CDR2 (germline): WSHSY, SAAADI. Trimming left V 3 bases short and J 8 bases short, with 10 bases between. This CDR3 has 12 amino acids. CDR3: CASSDFLTEAFF. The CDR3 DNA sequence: TGCGCCAGCAGTGATTTTTTGACCGAAGCTTTCTTT.

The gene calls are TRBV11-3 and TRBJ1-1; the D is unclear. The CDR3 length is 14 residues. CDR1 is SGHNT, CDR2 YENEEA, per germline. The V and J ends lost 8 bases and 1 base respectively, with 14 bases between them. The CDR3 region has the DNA TGTGCCAGCGGGATTTCTCTCTCGAACACTGAAGCTTTCTTT. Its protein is CASGISLSNTEAFF.

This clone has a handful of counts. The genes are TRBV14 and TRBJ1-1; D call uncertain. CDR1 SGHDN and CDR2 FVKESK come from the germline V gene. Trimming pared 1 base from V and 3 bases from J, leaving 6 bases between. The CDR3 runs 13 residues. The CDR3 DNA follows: TGTGCCAGCAGCCAAGGGTCTTACACTGAAGCTTTCTTT. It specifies CASSQGSYTEAFF.

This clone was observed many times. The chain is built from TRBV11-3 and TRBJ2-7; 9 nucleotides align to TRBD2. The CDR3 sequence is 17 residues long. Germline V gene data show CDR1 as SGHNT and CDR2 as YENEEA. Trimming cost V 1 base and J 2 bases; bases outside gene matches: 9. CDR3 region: CASSLGASGIRPYEQYF. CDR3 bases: TGTGCCAGCAGCTTAGGGGCTAGCGGGATACGTCCCTACGAGCAGTACTTC.

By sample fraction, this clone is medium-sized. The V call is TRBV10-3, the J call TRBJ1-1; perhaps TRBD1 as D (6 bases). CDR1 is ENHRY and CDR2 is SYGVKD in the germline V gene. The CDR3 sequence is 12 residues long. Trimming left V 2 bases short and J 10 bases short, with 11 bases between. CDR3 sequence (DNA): TGTGCCATCAGTGAGGGGGACACTAGAGCTTTCTTT. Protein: CAISEGDTRAFF.

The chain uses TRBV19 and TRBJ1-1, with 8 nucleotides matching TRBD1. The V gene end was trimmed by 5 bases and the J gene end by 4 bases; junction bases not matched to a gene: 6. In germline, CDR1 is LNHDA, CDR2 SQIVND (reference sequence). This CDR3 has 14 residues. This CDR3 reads CASSSGGLGTEAFF. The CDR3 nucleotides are TGTGCCAGTAGTTCAGGGGGCTTAGGCACTGAAGCTTTCTTT. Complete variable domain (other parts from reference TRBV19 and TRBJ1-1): DGGITQSPKYLFRKEGQNVTLSCEQNLNHDAMYWYRQDPGQGLRLIYYSQIVNDFQKGDIAEGYSVSREKKESFPLTVTSAQKNPTAFYLCASSSGGLGTEAFFGQGTRLTVV.

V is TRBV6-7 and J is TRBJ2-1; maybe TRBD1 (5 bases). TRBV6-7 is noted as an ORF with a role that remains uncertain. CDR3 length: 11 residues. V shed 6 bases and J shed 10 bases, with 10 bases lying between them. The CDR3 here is CASRQVGEQFF. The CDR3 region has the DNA TGTGCCAGCAGACAGGTGGGCGAGCAGTTCTTC.

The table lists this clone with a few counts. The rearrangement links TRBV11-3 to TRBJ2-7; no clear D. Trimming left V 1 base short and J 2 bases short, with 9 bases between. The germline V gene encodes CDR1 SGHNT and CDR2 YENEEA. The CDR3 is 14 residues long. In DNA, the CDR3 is TGTGCCAGCAGCTTAGGGGCGCCGACCTACGAGCAGTACTTC. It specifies CASSLGAPTYEQYF.

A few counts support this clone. The CDR3 protein is CASSEGARETQYF. In DNA, the CDR3 is TGTGCCAGCAGTGAAGGGGCTCGGGAGACCCAGTACTTC. V usage is TRBV6-1 and J usage is TRBJ2-5; D gene uncertain. This CDR3 has 13 residues. Trimming took 1 base from V and 5 from J, leaving 8 bases between them. Germline V lookup: CDR1 MNHNS, CDR2 SASEGT.

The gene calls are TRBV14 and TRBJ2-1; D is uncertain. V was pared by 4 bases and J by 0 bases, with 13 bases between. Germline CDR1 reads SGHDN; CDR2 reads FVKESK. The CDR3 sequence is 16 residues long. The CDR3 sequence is CASSLAALDSYNEQFF. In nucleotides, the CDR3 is TGTGCCAGCAGCCTGGCCGCGTTGGACTCCTACAATGAGCAGTTCTTC.

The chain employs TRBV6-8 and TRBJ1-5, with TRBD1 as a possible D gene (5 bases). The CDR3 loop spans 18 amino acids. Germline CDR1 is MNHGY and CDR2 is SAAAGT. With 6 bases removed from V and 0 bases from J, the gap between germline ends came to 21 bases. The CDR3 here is CASSLKNTGTGSNQPQHF. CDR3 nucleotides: TGTGCCAGCAGCCTTAAGAATACAGGTACCGGTAGCAATCAGCCCCAGCATTTT.

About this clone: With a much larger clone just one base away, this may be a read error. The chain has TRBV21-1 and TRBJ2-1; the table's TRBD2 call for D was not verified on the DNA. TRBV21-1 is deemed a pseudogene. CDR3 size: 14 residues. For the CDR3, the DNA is TGTGCCAGCAGCCCGACGGGCTCCTACAATGAGCAGTTCTTC. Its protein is CASSPTGSYNEQFF.

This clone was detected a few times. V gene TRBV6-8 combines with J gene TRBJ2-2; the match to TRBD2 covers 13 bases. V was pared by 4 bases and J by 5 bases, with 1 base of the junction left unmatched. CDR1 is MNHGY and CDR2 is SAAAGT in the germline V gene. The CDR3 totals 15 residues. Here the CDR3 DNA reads TGTGCCAGCAGTTTGGGACTAGCGGGGACCGGGGAGCTGTTTTTT. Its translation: CASSLGLAGTGELFF.